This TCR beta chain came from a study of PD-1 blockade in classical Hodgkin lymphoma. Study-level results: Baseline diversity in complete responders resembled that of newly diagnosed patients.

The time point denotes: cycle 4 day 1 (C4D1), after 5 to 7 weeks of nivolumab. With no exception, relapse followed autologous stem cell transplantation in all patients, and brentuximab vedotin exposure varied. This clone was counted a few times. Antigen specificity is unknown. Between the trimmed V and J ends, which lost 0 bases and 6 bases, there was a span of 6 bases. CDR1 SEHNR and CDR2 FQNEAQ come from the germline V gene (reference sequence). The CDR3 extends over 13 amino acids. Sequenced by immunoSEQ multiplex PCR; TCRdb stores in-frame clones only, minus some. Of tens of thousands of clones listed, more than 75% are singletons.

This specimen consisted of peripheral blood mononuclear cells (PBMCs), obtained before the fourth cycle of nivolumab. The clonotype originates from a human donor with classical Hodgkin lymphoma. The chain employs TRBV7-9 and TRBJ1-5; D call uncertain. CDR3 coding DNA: TGTGCCAGCAGCTTAGCGCTGGCTCAGCCCCAGCATTTT. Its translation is CASSLALAQPQHF.